This note documents a single TCR beta chain sequence. Trimming shortened V by 3 bases and J by 5 bases, and 14 bases separated the two germline ends. Germline-derived CDR1 and CDR2 are MRHNA and SNTAGT. This CDR3 comprises 15 residues. Original methodology: How many nucleated cells were present was estimated from reference gene primer amplification. Libraries were prepared by immunoSEQ multiplex PCR; TCRdb keeps only in-frame clonotypes and omits some of them. Clone size and V and J calls were adopted from that table, with D and trimming inferred from the DNA. The sample holds around 170,000 clones, roughly 83% seen once. The sample originates from a study of blood T cell repertoires in COVID-19. Study-wide context: Some COVID-19 samples were acute and others convalescent; all came from the United States, Italy and Spain. Sources were T cells, B-cell-depleted T cells, or PBMCs; the material itself was cDNA or gDNA.

The V gene is TRBV6-4, the J gene TRBJ2-1, with D tentatively TRBD2 (6 bases). The clonotype originates from a woman aged 60-70 years with acute or convalescent COVID-19. The sample comprised peripheral blood. This CDR3 reads CASSDSGGVDNEQFF. The CDR3, as DNA: TGTGCCAGCAGTGATTCCGGGGGAGTTGACAATGAGCAGTTCTTC.